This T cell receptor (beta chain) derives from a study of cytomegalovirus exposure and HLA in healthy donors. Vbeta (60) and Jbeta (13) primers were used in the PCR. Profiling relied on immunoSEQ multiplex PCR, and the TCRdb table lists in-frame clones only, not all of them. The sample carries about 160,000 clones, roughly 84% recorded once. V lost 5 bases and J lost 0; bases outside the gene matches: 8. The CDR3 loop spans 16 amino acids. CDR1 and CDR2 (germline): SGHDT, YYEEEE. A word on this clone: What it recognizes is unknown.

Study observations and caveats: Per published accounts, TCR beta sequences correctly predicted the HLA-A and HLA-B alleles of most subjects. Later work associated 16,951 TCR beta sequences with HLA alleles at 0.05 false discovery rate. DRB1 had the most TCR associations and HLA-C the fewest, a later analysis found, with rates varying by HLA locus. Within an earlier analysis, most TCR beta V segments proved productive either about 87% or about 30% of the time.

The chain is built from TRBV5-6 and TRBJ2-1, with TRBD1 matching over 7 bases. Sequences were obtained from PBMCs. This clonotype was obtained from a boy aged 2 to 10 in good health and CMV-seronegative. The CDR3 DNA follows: TGTGCCAGCAGTCGTACACAGGGGAGCTCCTACAATGAGCAGTTCTTC. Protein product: CASSRTQGSSYNEQFF.